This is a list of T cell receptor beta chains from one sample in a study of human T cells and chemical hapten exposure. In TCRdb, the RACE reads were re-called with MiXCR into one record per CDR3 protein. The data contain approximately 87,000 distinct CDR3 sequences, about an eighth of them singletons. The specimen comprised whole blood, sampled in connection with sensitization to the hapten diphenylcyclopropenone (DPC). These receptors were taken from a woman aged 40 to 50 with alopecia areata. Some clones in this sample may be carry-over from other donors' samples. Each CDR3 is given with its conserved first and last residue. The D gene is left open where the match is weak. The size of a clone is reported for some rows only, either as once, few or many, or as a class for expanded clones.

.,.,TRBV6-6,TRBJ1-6,TGTGCCAGCAGCACAGGGAGTTCACCCCTCCACTTT,CASSTGSSPLHF
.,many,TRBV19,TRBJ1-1,TGTGCCAGTAGTGCCGACCGGGAGTCGAACACTGAAGCTTTCTTT,CASSADRESNTEAFF
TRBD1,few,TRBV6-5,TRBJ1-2,TGTGCCAGCAGTACCCCTAGCCGGGACAGGGGGCAAGGCTACACCTTC,CASSTPSRDRGQGYTF
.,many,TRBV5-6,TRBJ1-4,TGTGCCAGCAGCTTGACGGTCGGAGGGAGAAGTGGGCTGTTTTTT,CASSLTVGGRSGLFF
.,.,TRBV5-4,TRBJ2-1,TGTGCCAGCAGCTTGGGAGGGAGGACCAGGGATGGGCAGTTCTTC,CASSLGGRTRDGQFF
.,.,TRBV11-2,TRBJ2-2,TGTGCCAGCACCACGCTCGGGAACACCGGGGAGCTGTTTTTT,CASTTLGNTGELFF
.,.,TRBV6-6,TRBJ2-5,TGTGCCAGCAGTGTGACGATCATCCAAGAGACCCAGTACTTC,CASSVTIIQETQYF
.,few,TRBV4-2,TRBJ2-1,TGTGCCAGCAGCCCCAACAGGGGAGGAGGGAATGAGCAGTTCTTC,CASSPNRGGGNEQFF
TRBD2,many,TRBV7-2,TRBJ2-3,TGTGCCAGTAGAAGCGGGAGGGAGGGGAATACGCAGTATTTT,CASRSGREGNTQYF
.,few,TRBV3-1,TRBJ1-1,TGTGCCAGCAGCCCTCCCTACCGGGAAGCTTTCTTT,CASSPPYREAFF
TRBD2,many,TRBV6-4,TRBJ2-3,TGTGCCAGCAGTGACGGCGCGGGAGGGCGAAATACGCAGTATTTT,CASSDGAGGRNTQYF
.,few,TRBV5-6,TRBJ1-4,TGTGCCAGCAGCCGAATGAGAAGCGGCTTGGTTAAAGAAAAACTGTTTTTT,CASSRMRSGLVKEKLFF
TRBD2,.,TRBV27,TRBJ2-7,TGTGCCAGCAGTTTCGCCGTAGCGGGAGTTGGGGGCGAGCAGTACTTC,CASSFAVAGVGGEQYF
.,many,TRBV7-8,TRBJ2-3,TGTGCCAGCAGCTTATCCGGGAAGCTGGATACGCAGTATTTT,CASSLSGKLDTQYF
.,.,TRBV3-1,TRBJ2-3,TGTGCCAGCAGCCTTTGGGGGGCAGATACGCAGTATTTT,CASSLWGADTQYF
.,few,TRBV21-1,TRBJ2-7,TGTGCCAGCAGGCGGGTGGCGGCCAAACTCTCCTACGAGCAGTACTTC,CASRRVAAKLSYEQYF
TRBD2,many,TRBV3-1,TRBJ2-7,TGTGCCAGCAGCCAAGGACTAGCGGGGGGCCCTAACGGGAGATCCGAGCAGTACTTC,CASSQGLAGGPNGRSEQYF
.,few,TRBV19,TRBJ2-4,TGTGCCAGTAGTATTTGGGGAAACATTCAGTACTTC,CASSIWGNIQYF
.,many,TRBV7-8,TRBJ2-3,TGTGCCAGCAGCTTAGGTCCGGGACCATCCTCCAATACGCAGTATTTT,CASSLGPGPSSNTQYF
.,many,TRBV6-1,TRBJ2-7,TGTGCCAGCAGTGTCCGGGGCGAGGGGACCTACGAGCAGTACTTC,CASSVRGEGTYEQYF
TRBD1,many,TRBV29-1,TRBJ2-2,TGCAGCGTTGAAGCCCCCGGGACAGGGGGAACCGGGGAGCTGTTTTTT,CSVEAPGTGGTGELFF
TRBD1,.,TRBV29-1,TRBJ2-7,TGCAGCGTAGACGGACAGGGGACCTACGAGCAGTACTTC,CSVDGQGTYEQYF
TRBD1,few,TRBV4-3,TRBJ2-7,TGCGCCAGCAGCCAGCAGACAGGGGGGCCCTACGAGCAGTACTTC,CASSQQTGGPYEQYF
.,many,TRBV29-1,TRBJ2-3,TGCAGCGTTGATCGGGGAGATACGCAGTATTTT,CSVDRGDTQYF
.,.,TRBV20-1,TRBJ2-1,TGCAGTGCTAGTAGTGGAACCCAGGAGCAGTTCTTC,CSASSGTQEQFF
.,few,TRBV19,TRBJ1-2,TGTGCCAGTAGTATACAGGGACGGCCGCATGGCTACACCTTC,CASSIQGRPHGYTF
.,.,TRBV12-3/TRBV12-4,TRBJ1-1,TGTGCCAGCAGTCCAGCTCCGACAGGGAACACTGAAGCTTTCTTT,CASSPAPTGNTEAFF
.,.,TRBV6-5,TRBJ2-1,TGTGCCAGCAGTGCATTCACTGAGCAGTTCTTC,CASSAFTEQFF
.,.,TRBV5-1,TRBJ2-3,TGCGCCAGCAGCATCCGACTAGAAGATACGCAGTATTTT,CASSIRLEDTQYF
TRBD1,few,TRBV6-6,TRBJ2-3,TGTGCCAGCAGAAGAACCGGGACAGGGGGCCTACGCACAGATACGCAGTATTTT,CASRRTGTGGLRTDTQYF
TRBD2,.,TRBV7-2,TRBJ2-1,TGTGCCAGCAGACTTAGCGGGGGGAACAATGAGCAGTTCTTC,CASRLSGGNNEQFF
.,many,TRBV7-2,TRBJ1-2,TGTGCCAGCAGCCAGGGTGCGCGGATCTTGGCCCCTTATGGCTACACCTTC,CASSQGARILAPYGYTF
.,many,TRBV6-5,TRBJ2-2,TGTGCCAGCACCCCGTGGATTTCCGGCGGGGAGCTGTTTTTT,CASTPWISGGELFF
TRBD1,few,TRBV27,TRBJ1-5,TGTGCCAGCAGCCGGGACAGAGATCAGCCCCAGCATTTT,CASSRDRDQPQHF
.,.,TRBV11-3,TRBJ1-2,TGTGCCAGCAGCTTAGATTCAGGGGTTCATGGCTACACCTTC,CASSLDSGVHGYTF
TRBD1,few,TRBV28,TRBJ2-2,TGTGCCAGCAGGACAGGGGCCATCACCGGGGAGCTGTTTTTT,CASRTGAITGELFF
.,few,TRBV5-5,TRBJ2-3,TGTGCCAGCAGCTTACGACAGTGGGACACAGATACGCAGTATTTT,CASSLRQWDTDTQYF
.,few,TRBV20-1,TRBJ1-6,TGCAGTGCTAGGGGAGACAAGGTTACTTCACCCCTCCACTTT,CSARGDKVTSPLHF
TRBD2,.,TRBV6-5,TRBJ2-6,TGTGCCAGCAGTTACAGCGACCCCGGGAGGGCCATCGTCCTGACTTTC,CASSYSDPGRAIVLTF
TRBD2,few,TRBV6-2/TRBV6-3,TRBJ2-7,TGTGCCAGCAGGCAGGCGGGAGACAGAAGCTCCTACGAGCAGTACTTC,CASRQAGDRSSYEQYF
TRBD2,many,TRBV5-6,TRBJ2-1,TGTGCCAGCAGTTTCGATAGCGGGTTCGCCTACAATGAGCAGTTCTTC,CASSFDSGFAYNEQFF
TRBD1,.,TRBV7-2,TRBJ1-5,TGTGCCAGCAGCCTGGGGACAGGGAGCAATCAGCCCCAGCATTTT,CASSLGTGSNQPQHF
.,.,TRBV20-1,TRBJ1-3,TGCAGTGCTAGACCCACTCTCGTCTCTGGAAACACCATATATTTT,CSARPTLVSGNTIYF
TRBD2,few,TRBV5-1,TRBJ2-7,TGCGCCAGCAGCTCCGGGGTAGCGGGAGCCCTGGATGCCTACGAGCAGTACTTC,CASSSGVAGALDAYEQYF
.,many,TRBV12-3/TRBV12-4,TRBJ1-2,TGTGCCAGCAGTCAACTCACGGGGGCCTATGGCTACACCTTC,CASSQLTGAYGYTF
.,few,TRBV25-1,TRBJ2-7,TGTGCCAGCAGTGGAATGGCTCTATACGAGCAGTACTTC,CASSGMALYEQYF
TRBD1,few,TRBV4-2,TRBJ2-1,TGTGCCAGCAGCCACGGGACAGGGGACAATGAGCAGTTCTTC,CASSHGTGDNEQFF